This T cell receptor (beta chain) was sequenced in a study of T-cell reconstitution after alpha-beta-depleted transplantation in children. Construction of the TCRbeta library involved unique molecular identifiers. Each CDR3 protein gets one entry after TCRdb re-called the PCR reads with MiXCR. The sample has more than 100,000 distinct CDR3 sequences, 20% to 25% seen once. About this clonotype itself: Its antigen is not known.

General study points: T-cell numbers and diversity one year post-transplant derived largely from freshly generated T cells. Some patients owed their high day-60 TCRbeta diversity to surviving recipient T cells and thymic progenitors. Approximately two months post-transplant, alpha-beta T cells reportedly originated from several hundred expanded graft clones.

The receptor was derived from a male patient aged 2 to 10 who had a stem cell transplant for chronic granulomatous disease, so the T cells may come from the graft donor. The specimen comprised PBMCs, mostly from graft donor cells, sampled 180 days after TCRalphabeta/CD19-depleted stem cell transplant.

CDR3 region: CASSPTSAGELFF. The CDR3 nucleotides are TGCGCCAGCAGCCCTACGAGTGCCGGGGAGCTGTTTTTT. V is TRBV5-1 and J is TRBJ2-2; D unresolved. This CDR3 has 13 amino acids. The V gene lost 4 bases and the J gene lost 6 bases, with 10 bases spanning the gap. Germline CDR1 is SGHRS and CDR2 is YFSETQ.